The rows below give T cell receptor beta chains drawn from one sample of a study of blood T cell repertoires in COVID-19. Data came from immunoSEQ multiplex PCR; TCRdb stores just in-frame clones and leaves some out. Of about 140,000 clones listed, roughly 85% are singletons. Source material: peripheral blood. Receptor source: a man between 60 and 75 years old with acute or convalescent COVID-19. The CDR3 runs from the conserved cysteine through the conserved F or W. The D gene is left open where the match is weak. For some rows the clone size is stated as once, few or many, or as a class when expanded; others skip it.

>TRBV24-1|TRBJ2-2|NA|NA
CATSDPGAYTGELFF
TGTGCCACCAGTGATCCAGGGGCCTACACCGGGGAGCTGTTTTTT
>TRBV24-1|TRBJ2-2|NA|NA
CAVGGLRGSGELFF
TGTGCCGTCGGGGGGCTTCGGGGTTCCGGGGAGCTGTTTTTT
>TRBV27|TRBJ2-1|NA|TRBD2
CASSLGLAGNEQFF
TGTGCCAGCAGTTTAGGCCTAGCGGGGAATGAGCAGTTCTTC
>TRBV29-1|TRBJ1-1|NA|TRBD1
CSGKRQGSNTEAFF
TGCAGCGGAAAACGACAGGGGTCGAACACTGAAGCTTTCTTT
>TRBV7-2|TRBJ1-3|NA|NA
CASSLGPTRSGNTIYF
TGTGCCAGCAGCTTAGGACCGACAAGGTCCGGAAACACCATATATTTT
>TRBV3-1/TRBV3-2|TRBJ2-7|NA|TRBD2
CASSQDGGGFFQYF
TGTGCCAGCAGCCAAGATGGGGGGGGGTTTTTTCAGTACTTC
>TRBV7-2|TRBJ2-3|NA|NA
CASSKTGSTTDTQYF
TGTGCCAGCAGTAAGACTGGATCTACCACAGATACGCAGTATTTT
>TRBV7-8|TRBJ2-3|NA|NA
CASSLTLSGTNTQYF
TGTGCCAGCAGCTTAACCCTATCGGGTACGAATACGCAGTATTTT
>TRBV5-1|TRBJ1-5|NA|TRBD1
CASSVTGEQPQHF
TGCGCCAGCAGCGTGACAGGGGAACAGCCCCAGCATTTT
>TRBV10-3|TRBJ1-1|NA|NA
CASRQDGTEAFF
TGTGCCAGTAGACAAGATGGCACTGAAGCTTTCTTT
>TRBV19|TRBJ1-5|NA|TRBD1
CASSRGQINQPQHF
TGTGCCAGTAGTAGGGGACAGATCAATCAGCCCCAGCATTTT
>TRBV9|TRBJ2-3|NA|NA
CASSPQPSTDTQYF
TGTGCCAGCAGCCCACAACCGAGCACAGATACGCAGTATTTT
>TRBV9|TRBJ1-2|NA|NA
CASSVSGRTSGYGYTF
TGTGCCAGCAGCGTAAGTGGCAGAACCTCGGGCTATGGCTACACCTTC
>TRBV29-1|TRBJ2-1|NA|NA
CSVAGRIEQFF
TGCAGCGTTGCTGGGCGAATTGAGCAGTTCTTC
>TRBV24-1|TRBJ1-2|few|TRBD1
CATSETGANYGYTF
TGTGCCACCAGTGAGACAGGGGCCAACTATGGCTACACCTTC